Following are 16 T cell receptor beta chains from one sample sequenced in a study of blood T cell repertoires in COVID-19. Profiled with immunoSEQ multiplex PCR; TCRdb holds only in-frame clones, not every one. This table holds about 130,000 clones, about 84% found once. Sample: peripheral blood. The receptors were gathered from a woman aged 60 to 75 with acute or convalescent COVID-19.

This sequence joins TRBV24-1 and TRBJ1-2; 7 nucleotides line up with TRBD1. The germline gives CDR1 KGHDR, CDR2 SFDVKD. CDR3 length equals 12 residues. Trimming removed 9 bases from V and 3 bases from J; junction bases left unmatched: 3. CDR3 in DNA: TGTGCCACCGGTCAGGGGGACTATGGCTACACCTTC. It yields the protein CATGQGDYGYTF.

This sequence joins TRBV10-3 and TRBJ1-5, with D hard to call. The CDR3 consists of 13 residues. Germline CDR1 ENHRY, CDR2 SYGVKD. V dropped 5 bases and J dropped 3 bases, with 8 bases sitting between them. Here the CDR3 reads CAISLEVNQPQHF. Written as DNA, the CDR3 is TGTGCCATCAGTTTGGAGGTCAATCAGCCCCAGCATTTT.

The CDR3 reads CASSPGETQYF. CDR3 sequence (DNA): TGTGCCAGCAGCCCAGGCGAGACCCAGTACTTC. V and J are TRBV7-6 and TRBJ2-5; D unclear. CDR1 is SGHVS, CDR2 FNYEAQ, per germline. V lost 5 bases to trimming and J lost 5 bases, with 6 bases between them. The CDR3 has 11 residues.

The rearrangement links TRBV12-3 or TRBV12-4 to TRBJ1-3; TRBD1 agrees at 7 bases. The V gene end was trimmed by 5 bases and the J gene end by 4 bases; junction bases not matched to a gene: 2. This CDR3 spans 13 amino acids. The CDR3 coding sequence is TGTGCCAGCAGTCGGACAGGCGGAAACACCATATATTTT. As protein: CASSRTGGNTIYF.

This chain joins TRBV10-3 and TRBJ1-2; 9 bases line up with TRBD1. This CDR3 spans 12 amino acids. From germline, CDR1 is ENHRY and CDR2 SYGVKD. V was pared by 4 bases and J by 8 bases, with 2 bases of the junction left unmatched. The DNA of the CDR3 is TGTGCCATCAGTGGTACAGGGGGCGGCTACACCTTC. Protein: CAISGTGGGYTF.

The genes are TRBV9 and TRBJ1-5, with TRBD1 matching over 7 bases. The CDR3 consists of 13 residues. Trimming took 6 bases from V and 4 from J; bases not matched to a gene: 4. Germline lookup yields CDR1 SGDLS and CDR2 YYNGEE. The CDR3 coding sequence is TGTGCCAGCAACAGGGGCGGGAATCAGCCCCAGCATTTT. This codes for CASNRGGNQPQHF.

CDR3 sequence: CASSQLGRGTEAFF. In DNA form, the CDR3 reads TGCGCCAGCAGCCAATTAGGGCGGGGCACTGAAGCTTTCTTT. The chain carries TRBV5-1 and TRBJ1-1; no definite D call. The ends were cut back, 4 bases at V and 4 bases at J, with 14 bases in the middle. The CDR3 spans 14 residues. Germline CDR1 is SGHRS and CDR2 is YFSETQ.

The chain has TRBV24-1 and TRBJ2-1, with 11 bases identical to TRBD1. This CDR3 is 15 amino acids long. The V and J ends lost 11 bases and 7 bases, in that order; junction bases with no gene match: 12. Germline V lookup: CDR1 KGHDR, CDR2 SFDVKD. The CDR3 DNA reads as TGTGCCATTTCGCCGGGACAGGGGGTTTTTAATGAGCAGTTCTTC. Amino acids: CAISPGQGVFNEQFF.

The V call is TRBV27, the J call TRBJ1-4; D is ambiguous. The CDR3 is 16 residues long. Germline CDR1 MNHEY, CDR2 SMNVEV (reference sequence). Trimming pared 1 base from V and 2 bases from J, leaving 11 bases between. The CDR3 region is CASSLLARTTNEKLFF. CDR3 sequence (DNA): TGTGCCAGCAGTTTATTGGCTCGCACGACTAATGAAAAACTGTTTTTT.

This clone was found a few times. The chain employs TRBV2 and TRBJ1-6, with D perhaps TRBD1 (6 bases). The CDR3 has 16 amino acids. The V gene's germline CDR1 is SNHLY and CDR2 FYNNEI. The ends were cut back, 7 bases at V and 7 bases at J, with 20 bases in the middle. Here the CDR3 reads CASTSEGGTFNSPLHF. As DNA, the CDR3 is TGTGCCAGCACCTCCGAGGGGGGGACCTTCAATTCACCCCTCCACTTT.

This chain uses TRBV2 with TRBJ1-6; D gene ambiguous. The germline CDR1 and CDR2 sequences are SNHLY and FYNNEI. The V end was cut by 11 bases, the J end by 3 bases, with 11 bases between. The CDR3 totals 13 residues. The CDR3 protein is CAVRLNYNSPLHF. The CDR3 DNA follows: TGTGCCGTCCGACTCAACTATAATTCACCCCTCCACTTT.

The chain is built from TRBV7-8 and TRBJ1-2; 7 bases are shared with TRBD1. Germline assignment: CDR1 SGHVS and CDR2 FQNEAQ. The length of the CDR3 is 16 residues. V gave up 4 bases and J gave up 7 bases; unmatched junction bases: 15. The CDR3 sequence: CASSSFRDSLRSGYTF. As DNA, the CDR3 is TGTGCCAGCAGCTCGTTCCGGGACAGTTTACGCTCTGGCTACACCTTC.

This clone appeared once. This rearrangement joins TRBV6-5 to TRBJ2-2; the match to TRBD1 covers 8 bases. The V and J ends lost 6 bases and 8 bases, in that order; junction bases with no gene match: 8. There are 14 residues in the CDR3. The germline V gene encodes CDR1 MNHEY and CDR2 SVGAGI. CDR3 amino acids: CASSQTGARGELFF. DNA for the CDR3: TGTGCCAGCAGCCAGACAGGGGCACGGGGGGAGCTGTTTTTT.

The DNA for the CDR3 is TGTGCCAGCAGAAAGTCGGAGGCGAACACTGAAGCTTTCTTT. Residues: CASRKSEANTEAFF. This sequence joins TRBV11-2 and TRBJ1-1, with D uncertain. V was trimmed by 6 bases and J by 1 base, leaving 12 bases between them. The length of the CDR3 is 14 residues. Germline V lookup: CDR1 SGHAT, CDR2 FQNNGV.

Comments on this clone: One junction end disagrees with the germline gene, perhaps due to a read error. The V call is TRBV20-1, the J call TRBJ2-4; TRBD2 might be the D (5 bases). CDR3 length: 11 residues. The germline V gene has CDR1 DFQATT and CDR2 SNEGSKA (reference sequence). The CDR3 loop reads CSASWGDIQYF. The CDR3 DNA follows: TGCAGCGCTAGCTGGGGAGACATTCAGTACTTC.

V usage is TRBV5-8 and J usage is TRBJ2-7, with 9 bases aligning to TRBD1. Germline values: CDR1 SGHTS, CDR2 YDEGEE. V gave up 5 bases and J gave up 4 bases; unmatched junction bases: 4. There are 13 residues in the CDR3. CDR3 sequence (DNA): TGTGCCAGCAGACGGACAGGGGCGTACGAGCAGTACGTC. This sequence encodes CASRRTGAYEQYV.